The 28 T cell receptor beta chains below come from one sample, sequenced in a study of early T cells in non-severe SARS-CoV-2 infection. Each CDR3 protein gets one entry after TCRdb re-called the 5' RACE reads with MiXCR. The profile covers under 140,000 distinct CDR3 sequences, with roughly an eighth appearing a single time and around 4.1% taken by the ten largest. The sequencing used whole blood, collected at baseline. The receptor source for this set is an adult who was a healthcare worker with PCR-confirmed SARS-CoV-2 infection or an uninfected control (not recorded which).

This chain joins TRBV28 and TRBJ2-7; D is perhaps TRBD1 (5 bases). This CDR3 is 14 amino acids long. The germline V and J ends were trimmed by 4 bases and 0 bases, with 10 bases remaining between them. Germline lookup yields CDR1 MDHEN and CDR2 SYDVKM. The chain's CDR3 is CASSSGLYSYEQYF. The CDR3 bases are TGTGCCAGCAGTTCAGGGTTATACTCCTACGAGCAGTACTTC. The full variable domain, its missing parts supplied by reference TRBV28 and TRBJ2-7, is DVKVTQSSRYLVKRTGEKVFLECVQDMDHENMFWYRQDPGLGLRLIYFSYDVKMKEKGDIPEGYSVSREKKERFSLILESASTNQTSMYLCASSSGLYSYEQYFGPGTRLTVT.

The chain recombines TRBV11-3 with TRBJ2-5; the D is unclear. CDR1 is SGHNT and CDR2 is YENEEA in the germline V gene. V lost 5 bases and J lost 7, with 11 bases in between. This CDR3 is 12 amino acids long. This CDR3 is CASSAARGTQYF. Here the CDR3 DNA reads TGTGCCAGCAGCGCGGCCCGTGGGACCCAGTACTTC. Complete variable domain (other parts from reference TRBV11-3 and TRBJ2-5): EAGVVQSPRYKIIEKKQPVAFWCNPISGHNTLYWYLQNLGQGPELLIRYENEEAVDDSQLPKDRFSAERLKGVDSTLKIQPAELGDSAVYLCASSAARGTQYFGPGTRLLVL.

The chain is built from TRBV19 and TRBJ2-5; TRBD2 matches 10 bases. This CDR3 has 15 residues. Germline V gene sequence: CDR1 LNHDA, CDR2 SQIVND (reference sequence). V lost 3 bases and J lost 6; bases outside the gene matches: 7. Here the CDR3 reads CASSIQRGGPKTQYF. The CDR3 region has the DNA TGTGCCAGTAGTATCCAGCGGGGGGGCCCAAAGACCCAGTACTTC. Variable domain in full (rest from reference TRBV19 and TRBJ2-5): DGGITQSPKYLFRKEGQNVTLSCEQNLNHDAMYWYRQDPGQGLRLIYYSQIVNDFQKGDIAEGYSVSREKKESFPLTVTSAQKNPTAFYLCASSIQRGGPKTQYFGPGTRLLVL.

The DNA of the CDR3 is TGTGCCTGGAACATGGGGGCCCCCTACGAGCAGTACTTC. Protein sequence: CAWNMGAPYEQYF. This chain connects TRBV30 to TRBJ2-7; TRBD1 is a possible D gene (6 bases). Trimming removed 4 bases at V and 2 bases at J, with 12 bases between. In germline, CDR1 is GTSNPN, CDR2 SVGIG (reference sequence). This CDR3 is 13 amino acids long.

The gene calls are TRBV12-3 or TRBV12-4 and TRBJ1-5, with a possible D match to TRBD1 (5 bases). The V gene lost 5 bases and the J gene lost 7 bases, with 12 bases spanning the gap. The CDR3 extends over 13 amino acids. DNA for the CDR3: TGTGCCAGCAGTATCCAGGGTGGCCAGCCCCAGCATTTT. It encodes CASSIQGGQPQHF.

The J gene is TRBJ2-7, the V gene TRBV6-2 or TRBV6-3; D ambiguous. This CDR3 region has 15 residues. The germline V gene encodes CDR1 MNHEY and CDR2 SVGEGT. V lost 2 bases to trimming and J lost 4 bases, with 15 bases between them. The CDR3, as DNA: TGTGCCAGCAGTTACGGGCACTCCCGCCTTTACGAGCAGTACTTC. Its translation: CASSYGHSRLYEQYF.

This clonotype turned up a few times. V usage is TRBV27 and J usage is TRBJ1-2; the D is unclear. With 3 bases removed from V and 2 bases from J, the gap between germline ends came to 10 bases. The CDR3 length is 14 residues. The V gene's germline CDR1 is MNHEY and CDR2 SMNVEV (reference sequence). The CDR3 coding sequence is TGTGCCAGCAGTTTGCGGGGTGTGAACTATGGCTACACCTTC. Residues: CASSLRGVNYGYTF.

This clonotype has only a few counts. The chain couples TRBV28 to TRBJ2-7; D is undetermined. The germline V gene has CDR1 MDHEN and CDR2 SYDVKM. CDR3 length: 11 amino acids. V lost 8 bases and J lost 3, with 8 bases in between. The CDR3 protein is CASGSGYEQYF. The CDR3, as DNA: TGTGCCAGCGGGTCGGGCTACGAGCAGTACTTC.

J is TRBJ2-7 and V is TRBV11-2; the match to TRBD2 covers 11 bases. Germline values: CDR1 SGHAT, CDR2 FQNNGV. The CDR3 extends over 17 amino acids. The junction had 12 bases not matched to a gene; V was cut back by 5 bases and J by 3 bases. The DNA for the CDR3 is TGTGCCAGCAGCCTTTCCAGGGGACTAGCGGCTTTCTACGAGCAGTACTTC. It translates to CASSLSRGLAAFYEQYF.

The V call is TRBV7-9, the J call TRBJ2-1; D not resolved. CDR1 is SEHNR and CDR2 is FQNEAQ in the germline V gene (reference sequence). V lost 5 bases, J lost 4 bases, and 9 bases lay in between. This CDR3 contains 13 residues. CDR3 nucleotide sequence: TGTGCCAGCAGCCTTAACCTTTACAATGAGCAGTTCTTC. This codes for CASSLNLYNEQFF. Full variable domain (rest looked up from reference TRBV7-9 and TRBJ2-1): DTGVSQNPRHKITKRGQNVTFRCDPISEHNRLYWYRQTLGQGPEFLTYFQNEAQLEKSRLLSDRFSAERPKGSFSTLEIQRTEQGDSAMYLCASSLNLYNEQFFGPGTRLTVL.

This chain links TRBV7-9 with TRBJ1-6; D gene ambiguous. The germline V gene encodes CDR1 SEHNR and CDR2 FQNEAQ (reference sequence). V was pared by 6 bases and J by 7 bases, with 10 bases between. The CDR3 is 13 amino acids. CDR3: CASRRAENSPLHF. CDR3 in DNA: TGTGCCAGCAGACGCGCGGAGAATTCACCCCTCCACTTT.

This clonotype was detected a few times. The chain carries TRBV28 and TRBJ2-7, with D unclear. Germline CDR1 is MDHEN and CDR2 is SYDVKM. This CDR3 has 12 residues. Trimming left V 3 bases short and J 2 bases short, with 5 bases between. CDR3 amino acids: CASSLSPYEQYF. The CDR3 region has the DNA TGTGCCAGCAGTTTGTCCCCCTACGAGCAGTACTTC.

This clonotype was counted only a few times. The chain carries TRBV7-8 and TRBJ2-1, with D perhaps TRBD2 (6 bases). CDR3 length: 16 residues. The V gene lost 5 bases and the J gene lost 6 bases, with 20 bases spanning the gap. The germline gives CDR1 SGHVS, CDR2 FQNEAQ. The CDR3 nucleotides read TGTGCCAGCAGCCCAGCGGGCCTGAATAGATTCAATGAGCAGTTCTTC. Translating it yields CASSPAGLNRFNEQFF.

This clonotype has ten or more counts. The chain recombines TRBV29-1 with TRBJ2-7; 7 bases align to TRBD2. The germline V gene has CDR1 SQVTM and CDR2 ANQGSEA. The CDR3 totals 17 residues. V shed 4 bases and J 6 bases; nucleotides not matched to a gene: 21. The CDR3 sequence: CSVGDYVITATAGEQYF. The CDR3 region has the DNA TGCAGCGTTGGGGACTACGTTATCACAGCCACGGCGGGCGAGCAGTACTTC.

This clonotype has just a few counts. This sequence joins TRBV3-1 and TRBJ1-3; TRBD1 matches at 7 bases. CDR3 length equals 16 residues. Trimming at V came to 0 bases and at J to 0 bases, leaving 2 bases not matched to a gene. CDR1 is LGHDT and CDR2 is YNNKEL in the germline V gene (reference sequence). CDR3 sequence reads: CASSQEGQISGNTIYF. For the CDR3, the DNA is TGTGCCAGCAGCCAAGAGGGACAGATCTCTGGAAACACCATATATTTT.

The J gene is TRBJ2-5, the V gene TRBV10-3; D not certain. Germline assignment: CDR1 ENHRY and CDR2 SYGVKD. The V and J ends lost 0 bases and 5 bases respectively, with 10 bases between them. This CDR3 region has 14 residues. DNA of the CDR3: TGTGCCATCAGTGAGTCTGTGGGTGGGGAGACCCAGTACTTC. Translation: CAISESVGGETQYF.

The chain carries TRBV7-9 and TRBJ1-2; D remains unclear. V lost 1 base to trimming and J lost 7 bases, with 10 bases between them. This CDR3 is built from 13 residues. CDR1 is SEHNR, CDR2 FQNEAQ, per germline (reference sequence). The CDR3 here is CASSLESGVGYTF. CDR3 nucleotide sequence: TGTGCCAGCAGCTTAGAAAGCGGGGTTGGCTACACCTTC.

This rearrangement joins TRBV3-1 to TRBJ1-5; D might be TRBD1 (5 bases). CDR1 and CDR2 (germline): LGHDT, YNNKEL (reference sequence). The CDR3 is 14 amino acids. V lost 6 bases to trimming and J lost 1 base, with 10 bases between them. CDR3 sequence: CASRGRDSNQPQHF. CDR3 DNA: TGTGCCAGCAGAGGCCGGGACAGCAATCAGCCCCAGCATTTT.

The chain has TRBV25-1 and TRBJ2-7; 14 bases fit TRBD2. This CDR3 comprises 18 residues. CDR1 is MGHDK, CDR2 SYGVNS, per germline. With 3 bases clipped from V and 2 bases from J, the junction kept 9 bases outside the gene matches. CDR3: CASSDWTSGGSSAYEQYF. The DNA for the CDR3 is TGTGCCAGCAGTGATTGGACTAGCGGGGGGTCTTCCGCCTACGAGCAGTACTTC.

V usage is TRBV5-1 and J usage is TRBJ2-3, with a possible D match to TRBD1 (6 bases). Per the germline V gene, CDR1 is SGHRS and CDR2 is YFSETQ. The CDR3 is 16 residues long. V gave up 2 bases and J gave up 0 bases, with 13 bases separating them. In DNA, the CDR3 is TGCGCCAGCAGCTTCCAGGGGCCTGGTAGCACAGATACGCAGTATTTT. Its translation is CASSFQGPGSTDTQYF.

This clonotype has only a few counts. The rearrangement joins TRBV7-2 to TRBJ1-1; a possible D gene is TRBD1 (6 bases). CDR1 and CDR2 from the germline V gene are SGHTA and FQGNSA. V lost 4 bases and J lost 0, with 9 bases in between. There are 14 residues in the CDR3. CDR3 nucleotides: TGTGCCAGCAGCTATGGACAGATGAACACTGAAGCTTTCTTT. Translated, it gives CASSYGQMNTEAFF.

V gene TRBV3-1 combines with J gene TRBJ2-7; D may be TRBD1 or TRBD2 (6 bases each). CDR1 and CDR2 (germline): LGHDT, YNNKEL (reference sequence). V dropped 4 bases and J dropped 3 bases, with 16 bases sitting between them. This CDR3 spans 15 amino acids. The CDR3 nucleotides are TGTGCCAGCAGCCTCAAGGGGGGCGCTTTCTACGAGCAGTACTTC. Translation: CASSLKGGAFYEQYF.

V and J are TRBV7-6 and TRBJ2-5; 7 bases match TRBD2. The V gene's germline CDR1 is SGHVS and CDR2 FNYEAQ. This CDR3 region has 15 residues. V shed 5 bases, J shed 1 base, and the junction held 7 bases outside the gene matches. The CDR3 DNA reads TGTGCCAGCAGCCGTCTGGGGAGGGCCCAAGAGACCCAGTACTTC. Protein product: CASSRLGRAQETQYF.

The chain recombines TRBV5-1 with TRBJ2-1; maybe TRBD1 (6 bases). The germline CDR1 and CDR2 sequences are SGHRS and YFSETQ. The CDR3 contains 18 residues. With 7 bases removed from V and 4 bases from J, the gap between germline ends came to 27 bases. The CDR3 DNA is TGCGCCAGCTATAAGGCCTCAGGGGCCTCCGGAATGTACAATGAGCAGTTCTTC. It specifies CASYKASGASGMYNEQFF.

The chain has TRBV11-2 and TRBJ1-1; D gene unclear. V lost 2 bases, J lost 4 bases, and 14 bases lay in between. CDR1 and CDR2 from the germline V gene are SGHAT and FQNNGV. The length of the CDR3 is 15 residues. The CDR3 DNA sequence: TGTGCCAGCAGCTTATTTTCCAGGAGTTCCACTGAAGCTTTCTTT. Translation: CASSLFSRSSTEAFF. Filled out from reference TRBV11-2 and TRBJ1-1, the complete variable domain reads EAGVAQSPRYKIIEKRQSVAFWCNPISGHATLYWYQQILGQGPKLLIQFQNNGVVDDSQLPKDRFSAERLKGVDSTLKIQPAKLEDSAVYLCASSLFSRSSTEAFFGQGTRLTVV.

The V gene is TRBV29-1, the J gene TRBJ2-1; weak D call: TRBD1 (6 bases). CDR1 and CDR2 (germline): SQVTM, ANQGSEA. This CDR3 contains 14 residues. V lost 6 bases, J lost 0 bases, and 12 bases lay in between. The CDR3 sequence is CSVQGSGSYNEQFF. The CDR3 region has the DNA TGCAGCGTACAGGGTTCGGGCTCCTACAATGAGCAGTTCTTC.

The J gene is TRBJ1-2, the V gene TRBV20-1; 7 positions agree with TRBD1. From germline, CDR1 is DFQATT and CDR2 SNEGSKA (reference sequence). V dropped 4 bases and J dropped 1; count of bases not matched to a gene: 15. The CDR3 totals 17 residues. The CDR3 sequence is CSATPRRRGSVNYGYTF. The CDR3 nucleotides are TGCAGTGCTACACCCCGTCGCAGGGGGTCCGTTAACTATGGCTACACCTTC.

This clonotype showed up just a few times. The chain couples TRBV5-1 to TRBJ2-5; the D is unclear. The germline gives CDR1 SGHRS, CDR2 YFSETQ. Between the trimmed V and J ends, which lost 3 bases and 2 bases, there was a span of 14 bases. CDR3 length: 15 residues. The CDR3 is CASSSTRLPQETQYF. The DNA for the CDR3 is TGCGCCAGCAGCTCGACCCGGCTACCACAAGAGACCCAGTACTTC.